This entry describes one T cell receptor (beta chain). Its specificity is not known. There are 16 residues in the CDR3. From germline, CDR1 is MDHEN and CDR2 SYDVKM. The data were obtained in a study of human CD8 memory T cell subsets. Overall study findings and caveats: Beta chains alone were the T cell receptor chains sequenced in the study.

Generation of TCR beta libraries used UMI-labeled 5' RACE. Original handling: Whatever TCR beta library was examined, it held from 2,500 to 3,500 up to about 20,000 functional CDR3 beta clonotypes. One entry per CDR3 protein, without DNA, is what TCRdb gives after re-calling the 5' RACE reads. The V and J calls were not made by the authors but by TCRdb's processing. The table lists around 10,000 distinct CDR3 sequences, with about 20% in the top ten. In the study, stem-like memory CD8+ T cells, referred to as TSTEM, were defined as cells that were CCR7+ PD-1- TIGIT-. The genes are TRBV28 and TRBJ1-2; TCRdb proposes TRBD1, but this gene call is untestable without DNA. The source material was CD8+ stem-like memory T cells (TSCM and TCM) sorted from PBMCs. Subset specified: stem-like memory CD8 T cells (TSTEM), CCR7+ PD-1- TIGIT-. This sequence was found in a human donor in good health. CDR3 residues: CASSFRAGAKIYGYTF.